A selection of T cell receptor beta chains follows, all from one sample in a study of T cell responses to AZD1222 COVID-19 vaccine. Libraries were prepared by immunoSEQ multiplex PCR; TCRdb keeps only in-frame clonotypes and omits some of them. The sample shows about 110,000 clones, roughly 87% of them seen only once. This specimen consisted of peripheral blood, obtained on day 0 of AZD1222 vaccination. The receptors shown here come from an adult in good health. The CDR3 runs from the conserved cysteine through the conserved F or W. A D gene is named only where the DNA matches it firmly. Only part of the rows carry a size: once, few, many, or a class if the clone is expanded.

abundance: .
len: 15
v_gene: TRBV7-2
j_gene: TRBJ2-7
d_gene: TRBD2
CDR3aa: CASSPTSGTSYEQYF
CDR3nt: TGTGCCAGCAGCCCAACTAGCGGAACTTCCTACGAGCAGTACTTC

abundance: .
len: 14
v_gene: TRBV6-6
j_gene: TRBJ1-2
d_gene: .
CDR3aa: CASKTRGADYGYTF
CDR3nt: TGTGCCAGCAAAACTCGGGGTGCAGACTATGGCTACACCTTC

abundance: few
len: 13
v_gene: TRBV30
j_gene: TRBJ1-1
d_gene: .
CDR3aa: CAWAVAGYTEAFF
CDR3nt: TGTGCCTGGGCCGTGGCGGGGTACACTGAAGCTTTCTTT

abundance: .
len: 12
v_gene: TRBV27
j_gene: TRBJ1-2
d_gene: .
CDR3aa: CASSSGTGGYTF
CDR3nt: TGTGCCAGCAGTTCAGGTACGGGTGGCTACACCTTC

abundance: .
len: 14
v_gene: TRBV5-1
j_gene: TRBJ1-2
d_gene: TRBD1
CDR3aa: CASSAGQGHGGYTF
CDR3nt: TGCGCCAGCAGCGCTGGACAGGGACATGGTGGCTACACCTTC

abundance: .
len: 14
v_gene: TRBV28
j_gene: TRBJ1-1
d_gene: .
CDR3aa: CASRPAGMNTEAFF
CDR3nt: TGTGCCAGCAGGCCAGCTGGGATGAACACTGAAGCTTTCTTT

abundance: .
len: 16
v_gene: TRBV4-2
j_gene: TRBJ1-1
d_gene: .
CDR3aa: CASSQDVGQLDTEAFF
CDR3nt: TGTGCCAGCAGCCAAGATGTAGGACAGTTAGACACTGAAGCTTTCTTT

abundance: .
len: 14
v_gene: TRBV7-8
j_gene: TRBJ1-3
d_gene: .
CDR3aa: CASSSGGSGNTIYF
CDR3nt: TGTGCCAGCAGCTCCGGGGGATCTGGAAACACCATATATTTT

abundance: once
len: 12
v_gene: TRBV10-3
j_gene: TRBJ2-1
d_gene: .
CDR3aa: CAISPTFHEQFF
CDR3nt: TGTGCCATCAGCCCCACCTTCCATGAGCAGTTCTTC

abundance: .
len: 14
v_gene: TRBV7-2
j_gene: TRBJ1-2
d_gene: TRBD1
CDR3aa: CASSPPGQLLGYTF
CDR3nt: TGTGCCAGCAGCCCCCCGGGACAGCTATTGGGCTACACCTTC

abundance: .
len: 14
v_gene: TRBV11-2
j_gene: TRBJ1-2
d_gene: .
CDR3aa: CASSRSGPSRGYTF
CDR3nt: TGTGCCAGCAGCCGCTCCGGGCCGTCTAGGGGCTACACCTTC

abundance: .
len: 15
v_gene: TRBV10-3
j_gene: TRBJ1-6
d_gene: .
CDR3aa: CAISESAGENSPLHF
CDR3nt: TGTGCCATCAGTGAGTCTGCGGGGGAGAATTCACCCCTCCACTTT

abundance: .
len: 14
v_gene: TRBV18
j_gene: TRBJ1-4
d_gene: .
CDR3aa: CASSHVSGNEKLFF
CDR3nt: TGTGCCAGCTCACATGTCTCAGGGAATGAAAAACTGTTTTTT

abundance: .
len: 11
v_gene: TRBV6-6
j_gene: TRBJ2-1
d_gene: .
CDR3aa: CASVLRGQQFF
CDR3nt: TGTGCCAGCGTCTTACGGGGACAACAGTTCTTC

abundance: .
len: 16
v_gene: TRBV4-3
j_gene: TRBJ1-2
d_gene: TRBD1
CDR3aa: CASSQDGGTGARGYTF
CDR3nt: TGCGCCAGCAGCCAAGATGGAGGGACAGGGGCGAGGGGCTACACCTTC

abundance: .
len: 12
v_gene: TRBV18
j_gene: TRBJ1-1
d_gene: .
CDR3aa: CASSPLNTEAFF
CDR3nt: TGTGCCAGCTCACCACTGAACACTGAAGCTTTCTTT

abundance: .
len: 16
v_gene: TRBV5-8
j_gene: TRBJ2-1
d_gene: .
CDR3aa: CASSLFRGAVYNEQFF
CDR3nt: TGTGCCAGCAGCTTGTTTCGGGGGGCCGTCTACAATGAGCAGTTCTTC

abundance: .
len: 14
v_gene: TRBV29-1
j_gene: TRBJ2-5
d_gene: .
CDR3aa: CTGVGPQAQETQYF
CDR3nt: TGCACCGGGGTGGGGCCTCAAGCCCAAGAGACCCAGTACTTC

abundance: .
len: 19
v_gene: TRBV6-2/TRBV6-3
j_gene: TRBJ2-1
d_gene: TRBD2
CDR3aa: CASSSPPQSGTSGYNEQFF
CDR3nt: TGTGCCAGCAGTTCCCCACCTCAGTCCGGGACTAGCGGGTACAATGAGCAGTTCTTC

abundance: .
len: 13
v_gene: TRBV6-4
j_gene: TRBJ1-6
d_gene: .
CDR3aa: CASKGGSNSPLHF
CDR3nt: TGTGCCAGCAAGGGGGGAAGTAATTCACCCCTCCACTTT